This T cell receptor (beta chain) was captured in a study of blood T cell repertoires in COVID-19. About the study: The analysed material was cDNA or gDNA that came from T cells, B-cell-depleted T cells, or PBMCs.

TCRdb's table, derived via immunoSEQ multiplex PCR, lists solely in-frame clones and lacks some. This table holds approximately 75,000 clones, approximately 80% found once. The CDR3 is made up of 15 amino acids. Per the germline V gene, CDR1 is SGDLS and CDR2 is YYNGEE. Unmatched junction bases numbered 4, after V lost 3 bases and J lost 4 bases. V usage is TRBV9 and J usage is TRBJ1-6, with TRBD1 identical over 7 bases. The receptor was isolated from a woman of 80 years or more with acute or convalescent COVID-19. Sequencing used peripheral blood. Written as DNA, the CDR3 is TGTGCCAGCAGCGAGCAGACAGGGTATAATTCACCCCTCCACTTT. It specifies CASSEQTGYNSPLHF.